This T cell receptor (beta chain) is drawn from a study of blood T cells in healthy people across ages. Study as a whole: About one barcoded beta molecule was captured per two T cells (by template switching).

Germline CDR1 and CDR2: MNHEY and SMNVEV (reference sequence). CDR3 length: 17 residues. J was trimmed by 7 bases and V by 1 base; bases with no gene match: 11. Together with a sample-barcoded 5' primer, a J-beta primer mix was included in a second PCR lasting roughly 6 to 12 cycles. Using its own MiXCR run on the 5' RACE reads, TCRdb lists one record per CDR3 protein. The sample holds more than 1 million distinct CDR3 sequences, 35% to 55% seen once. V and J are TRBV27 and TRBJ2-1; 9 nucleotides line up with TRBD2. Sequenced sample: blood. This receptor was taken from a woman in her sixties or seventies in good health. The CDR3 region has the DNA TGTGCCAGCAGTTTATTAGTTGCGGGAGGGCCGGGAAATGAGCAGTTCTTC. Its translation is CASSLLVAGGPGNEQFF.